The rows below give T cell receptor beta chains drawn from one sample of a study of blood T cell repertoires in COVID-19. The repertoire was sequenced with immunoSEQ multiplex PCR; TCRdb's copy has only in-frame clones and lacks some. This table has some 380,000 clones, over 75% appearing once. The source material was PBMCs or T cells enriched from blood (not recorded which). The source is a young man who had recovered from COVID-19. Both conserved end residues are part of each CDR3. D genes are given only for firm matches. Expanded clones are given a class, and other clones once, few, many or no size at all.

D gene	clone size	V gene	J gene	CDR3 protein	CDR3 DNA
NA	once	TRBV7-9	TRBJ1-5	CASSLAVNRVYQPQHF	TGTGCCAGCAGCTTAGCGGTGAACAGGGTCTACCAGCCCCAGCATTTT
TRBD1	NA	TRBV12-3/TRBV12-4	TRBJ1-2	CASGTGPGYTF	TGTGCCAGTGGGACAGGCCCTGGCTACACCTTC
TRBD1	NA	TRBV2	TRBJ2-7	CASIQGQEFYEQYF	TGTGCCAGCATTCAGGGACAGGAATTCTACGAGCAGTACTTC
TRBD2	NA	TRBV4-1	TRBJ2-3	CASSQGLAGGVDTQYF	TGCGCCAGCAGCCAAGGACTAGCGGGGGGGGTAGATACGCAGTATTTT
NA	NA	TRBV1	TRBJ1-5	CTSSQGSPGTENQPQHF	TGCACCAGCAGCCAAGGTAGTCCCGGGACAGAAAACCAGCCCCAGCATTTT
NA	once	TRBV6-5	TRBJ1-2	CASSYARGSYGYTF	TGTGCCAGCAGTTATGCCAGAGGTTCCTATGGCTACACCTTC
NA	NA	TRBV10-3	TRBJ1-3	CAIRETGEDDSGNTIYF	TGTGCCATCAGGGAGACAGGCGAAGATGACTCTGGAAACACCATATATTTT
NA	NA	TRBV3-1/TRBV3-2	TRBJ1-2	CASSLYPQGSYGYTF	TGTGCCAGCAGCCTCTACCCACAGGGTTCGTATGGCTACACCTTC
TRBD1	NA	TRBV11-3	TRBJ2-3	CASSATGTGESTDTQYF	TGTGCCAGCAGCGCCACCGGGACAGGAGAAAGCACAGATACGCAGTATTTT
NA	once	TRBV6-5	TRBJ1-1	CASSYSMGGTTQAFF	TGTGCCAGCAGTTACTCGATGGGGGGTACCACTCAAGCTTTCTTT
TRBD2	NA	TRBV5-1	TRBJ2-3	CASSLQRGGPTDTQYF	TGCGCCAGCAGCTTGCAGCGGGGGGGCCCCACAGATACGCAGTATTTT
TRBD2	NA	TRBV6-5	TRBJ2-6	CASSRGGAGANVLTF	TGTGCCAGCAGTCGCGGGGGTGCTGGGGCCAACGTCCTGACTTTC
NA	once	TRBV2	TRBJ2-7	CASNREYEQYF	TGTGCCAGCAACAGGGAATACGAGCAGTACTTC
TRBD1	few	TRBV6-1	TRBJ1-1	CASSERTGSDEAFF	TGTGCCAGCAGTGAAAGGACAGGTTCAGATGAAGCTTTCTTT
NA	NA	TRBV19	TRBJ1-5	CASSSSIGQGFDQPQHF	TGTGCCAGTAGCTCTTCGATCGGGCAGGGGTTTGACCAGCCCCAGCATTTT
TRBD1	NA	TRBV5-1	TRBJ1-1	CASSLEQGASEAFF	TGCGCCAGCAGCTTGGAACAGGGGGCTTCTGAAGCTTTCTTT
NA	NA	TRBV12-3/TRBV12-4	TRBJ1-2	CASSRDTTGGYTF	TGTGCCAGCAGTCGGGACACCACTGGGGGCTACACCTTC
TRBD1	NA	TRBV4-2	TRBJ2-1	CASSQNRDSQTEQFF	TGTGCCAGCAGCCAAAACCGGGACAGCCAGACAGAGCAGTTCTTC
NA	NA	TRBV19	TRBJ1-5	CASSQGNMNQPQHF	TGTGCCAGTAGTCAGGGAAACATGAATCAGCCCCAGCATTTT
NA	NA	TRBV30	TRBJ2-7	CAGGRGLLNEQYF	TGTGCTGGGGGGCGGGGGCTCCTGAACGAGCAGTACTTC
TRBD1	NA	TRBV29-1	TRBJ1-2	CSVGQGGYGYTF	TGCAGCGTTGGACAGGGTGGCTATGGCTACACCTTC
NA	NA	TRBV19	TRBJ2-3	CASSIVQGMDTQYF	TGTGCCAGTAGTATTGTCCAGGGGATGGATACGCAGTATTTT
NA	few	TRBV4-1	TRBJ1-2	CASSQEDSGYTF	TGCGCCAGCAGCCAAGAGGACAGTGGCTACACCTTC
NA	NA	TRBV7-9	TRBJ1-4	CASNSEETNEKLFF	TGTGCCAGCAACTCGGAGGAAACTAATGAAAAACTGTTTTTT
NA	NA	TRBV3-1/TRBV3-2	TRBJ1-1	CASSPRAMNTEAFF	TGTGCCAGCAGCCCCCGAGCTATGAACACTGAAGCTTTCTTT
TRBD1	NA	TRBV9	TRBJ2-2	CASSVVPGGNTGELFF	TGTGCCAGCAGCGTAGTCCCAGGGGGCAACACCGGGGAGCTGTTTTTT
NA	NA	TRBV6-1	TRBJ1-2	CASSEQQGHNYGYTF	TGTGCCAGCAGTGAACAACAGGGACACAACTATGGCTACACCTTC
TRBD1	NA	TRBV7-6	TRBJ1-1	CASSPKGFGTGDYTEAFF	TGTGCCAGCAGCCCCAAAGGTTTCGGGACAGGGGATTACACTGAAGCTTTCTTT
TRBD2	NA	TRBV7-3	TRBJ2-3	CASSGAGGTDTQYF	TGTGCCAGCAGCGGAGCGGGGGGGACAGATACGCAGTATTTT
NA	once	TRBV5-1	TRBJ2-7	CASSLAGGSPEQYF	TGCGCCAGCAGCTTGGCCGGTGGGAGCCCCGAGCAGTACTTC
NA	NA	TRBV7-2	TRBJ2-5	CASSLEGSRGQTQYF	TGTGCCAGCAGCTTAGAGGGTAGTAGGGGTCAGACCCAGTACTTC
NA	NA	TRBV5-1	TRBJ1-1	CASSLRQAQPTF	TGCGCCAGCAGCCTCCGACAGGCCCAACCAACGTTT
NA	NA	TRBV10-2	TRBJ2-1	CASKDSRRGLRYNEQFF	TGCGCCAGCAAAGACTCTCGGCGGGGGCTTCGCTACAATGAGCAGTTCTTC
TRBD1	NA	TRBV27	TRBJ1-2	CASSYRGLHYGYTF	TGTGCCAGCAGTTACAGGGGGCTCCACTATGGCTACACCTTC
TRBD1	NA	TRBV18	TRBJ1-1	CASSPDRVRAAF	TGTGCCAGCTCACCGGACAGGGTTCGAGCGGCCTTT
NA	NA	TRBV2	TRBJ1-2	CASRITEDPVYGYTF	TGTGCCAGCAGGATAACAGAAGATCCGGTCTATGGCTACACCTTC
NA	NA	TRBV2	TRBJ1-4	CASSEQGTNEKLFF	TGTGCCAGCAGTGAACAGGGAACTAATGAAAAACTGTTTTTT
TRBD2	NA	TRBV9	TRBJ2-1	CASSVARGGYNEQFF	TGTGCCAGCAGCGTAGCTCGGGGGGGCTACAATGAGCAGTTCTTC
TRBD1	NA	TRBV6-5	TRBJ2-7	CASSYSTGGSDEQYF	TGTGCCAGCAGTTACTCCACAGGGGGCAGTGACGAGCAGTACTTC
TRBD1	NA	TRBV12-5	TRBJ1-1	CASGGQGAGTEAFF	TGTGCTAGTGGTGGACAGGGGGCAGGTACTGAAGCTTTCTTT